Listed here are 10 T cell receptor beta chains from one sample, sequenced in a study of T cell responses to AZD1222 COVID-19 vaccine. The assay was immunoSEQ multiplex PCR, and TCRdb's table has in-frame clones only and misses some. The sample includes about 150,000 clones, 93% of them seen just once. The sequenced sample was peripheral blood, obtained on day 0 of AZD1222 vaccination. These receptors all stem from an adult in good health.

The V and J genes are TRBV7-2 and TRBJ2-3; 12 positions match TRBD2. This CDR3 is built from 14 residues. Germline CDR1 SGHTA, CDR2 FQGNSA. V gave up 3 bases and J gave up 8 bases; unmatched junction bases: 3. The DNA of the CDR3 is TGTGCCAGCAGCTTGTCGGGACTAGCGGGTACGCAGTATTTT. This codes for CASSLSGLAGTQYF.

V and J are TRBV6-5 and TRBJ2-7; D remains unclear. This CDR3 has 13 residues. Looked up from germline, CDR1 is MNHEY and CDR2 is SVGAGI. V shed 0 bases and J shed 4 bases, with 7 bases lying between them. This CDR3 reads CASSYSIEYEQYF. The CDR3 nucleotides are TGTGCCAGCAGTTACTCCATCGAGTACGAGCAGTACTTC.

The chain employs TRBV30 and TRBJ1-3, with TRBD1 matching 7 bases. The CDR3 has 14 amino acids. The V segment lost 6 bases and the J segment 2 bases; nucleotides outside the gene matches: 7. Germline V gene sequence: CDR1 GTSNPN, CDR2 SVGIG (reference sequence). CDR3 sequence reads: CACDREEAGNTIYF. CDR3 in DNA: TGTGCCTGCGACAGGGAGGAAGCTGGAAACACCATATATTTT.

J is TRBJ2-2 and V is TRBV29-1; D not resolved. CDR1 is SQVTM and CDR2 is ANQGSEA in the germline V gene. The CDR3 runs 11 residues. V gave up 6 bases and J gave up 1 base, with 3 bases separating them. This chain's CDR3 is CSVGNTGELFF. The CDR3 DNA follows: TGCAGCGTGGGGAACACCGGGGAGCTGTTTTTT.

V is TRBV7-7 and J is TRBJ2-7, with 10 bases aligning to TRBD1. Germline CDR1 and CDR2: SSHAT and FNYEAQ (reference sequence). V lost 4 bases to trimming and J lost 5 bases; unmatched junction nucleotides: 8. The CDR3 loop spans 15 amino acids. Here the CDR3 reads CASSSDRGTGDEQYF. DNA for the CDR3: TGTGCCAGCAGCTCGGACCGAGGGACAGGGGACGAGCAGTACTTC.

The CDR3 loop is CASSRDRTSPLHF. In nucleotides, the CDR3 is TGTGCCAGCAGCCGGGACAGAACCTCACCCCTCCACTTT. V usage is TRBV9 and J usage is TRBJ1-6; 7 positions match TRBD1. Germline V gene sequence: CDR1 SGDLS, CDR2 YYNGEE. The CDR3 length is 13 residues. V gave up 4 bases and J gave up 10 bases; unmatched junction bases: 5.

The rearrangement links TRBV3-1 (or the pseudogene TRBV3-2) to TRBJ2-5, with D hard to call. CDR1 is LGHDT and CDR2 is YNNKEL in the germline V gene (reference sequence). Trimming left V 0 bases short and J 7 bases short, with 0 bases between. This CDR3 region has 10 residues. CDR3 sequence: CASSQETQYF. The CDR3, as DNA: TGTGCCAGCAGCCAAGAGACCCAGTACTTC.

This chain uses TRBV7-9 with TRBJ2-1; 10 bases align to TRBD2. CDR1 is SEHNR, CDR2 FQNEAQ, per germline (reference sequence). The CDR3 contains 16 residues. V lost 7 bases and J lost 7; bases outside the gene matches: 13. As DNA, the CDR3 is TGTGCCAGCATCCTAGCGGGAGATGTAGTTAGGAATGAGCAGTTCTTC. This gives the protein CASILAGDVVRNEQFF.

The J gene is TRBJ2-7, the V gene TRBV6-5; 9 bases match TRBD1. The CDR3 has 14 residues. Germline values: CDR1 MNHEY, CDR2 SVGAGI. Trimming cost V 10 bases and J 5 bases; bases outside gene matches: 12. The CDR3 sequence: CATDPGTGIHEQYF. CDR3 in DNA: TGTGCCACCGATCCCGGGACAGGGATACACGAGCAGTACTTC.

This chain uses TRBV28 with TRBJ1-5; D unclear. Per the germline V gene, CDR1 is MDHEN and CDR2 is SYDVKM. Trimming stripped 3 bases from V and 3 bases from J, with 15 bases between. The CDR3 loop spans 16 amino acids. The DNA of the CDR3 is TGTGCCAGCAGTTTGGCCGGGAGACGATTCAATCAGCCCCAGCATTTT. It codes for CASSLAGRRFNQPQHF.